These T cell receptor beta chains were read from a single sample in a study of shared clonotypes between healthy human individuals. Assay: immunoSEQ multiplex PCR; the TCRdb copy retains only in-frame clones and omits some. The table lists around 620,000 clones, about 95% of them singletons. Input material: naive CD8+ T cells sorted from blood. Source of these receptors: a woman in her 30s in good health. Both conserved end residues are part of each CDR3. D genes are given only for firm matches. Size values are once, few and many counts, or a class for expanded clones, and some rows have none.

size	D	V	J	DNA	CDR3
.	TRBD1	TRBV2	TRBJ1-1	TGTGCCAGGACAGGGGGTGTCGCTGAAGCTTTCTTT	CARTGGVAEAFF
.	.	TRBV28	TRBJ2-3	TGTGCCAGCAGTTTTACAAATCGTCCCGGGGATACGCAGTATTTT	CASSFTNRPGDTQYF
.	.	TRBV27	TRBJ2-3	TGTGCCAGCAGTCCACCTAGGGGGGCGCAGTATTTT	CASSPPRGAQYF
.	TRBD1	TRBV15	TRBJ1-1	TGTGCCACCAGCACCCGGACAGGGGAAGCTTTCTTT	CATSTRTGEAFF
.	TRBD2	TRBV11-1	TRBJ2-7	TGTGCCAGCAGCCCGCGGGGGGCCGGGGACGAGCAGTACTTC	CASSPRGAGDEQYF
.	.	TRBV27	TRBJ2-7	TGTGCCAGCAGCCGGTGGGACAACCTCGTCCCGGACGAGCAGTACTTC	CASSRWDNLVPDEQYF
.	.	TRBV20-1	TRBJ2-7	TGCAGTGCTTACAGGGTCGAGCAGTACTTC	CSAYRVEQYF
.	TRBD2	TRBV5-1	TRBJ2-7	TGCGCCAGCAGCGATAGCGGGGCCTCCTACGAGCAGTACTTC	CASSDSGASYEQYF
.	.	TRBV25-1	TRBJ2-7	TGTGCCAGCAGTGACGATCTATGGATCGAGCAGTACTTC	CASSDDLWIEQYF
few	.	TRBV9	TRBJ1-2	TGTGCCAGCAGTCCCCCTTCGGGCAGATTGTATGGCTACACCTTC	CASSPPSGRLYGYTF
.	.	TRBV28	TRBJ2-7	TGTGCCAGCAGTTTATTACAGGGAGAGGACGAGCAGTACTTC	CASSLLQGEDEQYF
.	TRBD1	TRBV7-8	TRBJ2-1	TGTGCCAGCAGCTTACCCAGAGTACAGGGGGCGAATGAGCAGTTCTTC	CASSLPRVQGANEQFF
.	TRBD1	TRBV10-1	TRBJ1-1	TGCGCCAGCAGCGAGGGACAGCCTCGGGGGAACACTGAAGCTTTCTTT	CASSEGQPRGNTEAFF
.	.	TRBV27	TRBJ2-5	TGTGCCAGCAGAGCGTGGAGCGGGCCGCAAGAGACCCAGTACTTC	CASRAWSGPQETQYF
.	.	TRBV7-2	TRBJ2-7	TGTGCCAGCAGCAGATCCCCCTACTCCGCCTCCTACGAGCAGTACTTC	CASSRSPYSASYEQYF
.	.	TRBV10-3	TRBJ2-7	TGTGCCATCAGTGAGTCGAGCGGTAGAGCCTACGAGCAGTACTTC	CAISESSGRAYEQYF
.	TRBD2	TRBV19	TRBJ2-7	TGTGCCAGTAGTATATTACTAGCGGTCTTATCCCCCTACGAGCAGTACTTC	CASSILLAVLSPYEQYF
.	.	TRBV19	TRBJ2-7	TGTGCCAGTAGTCCTGTCCAGGGACCGTCCGAGCAGTACTTC	CASSPVQGPSEQYF
.	TRBD1	TRBV14	TRBJ2-1	TGTGCCAGCAGCCAGATACAGGGGGCCAATGAGCAGTTCTTC	CASSQIQGANEQFF
.	.	TRBV6-1	TRBJ1-5	TGTGCCACCAAAAAAGGGGACAATCAGCCCCAGCATTTT	CATKKGDNQPQHF
.	.	TRBV30	TRBJ2-7	TGTGCCTGGGGGGGTGCCTACGAGCAGTACTTC	CAWGGAYEQYF
.	.	TRBV7-9	TRBJ1-5	TGTGCCAGCAGTCTAGGGGGGCAGCCCCAGCATTTT	CASSLGGQPQHF
.	TRBD2	TRBV2	TRBJ2-5	TGTGCCCGAACATATGGGACTAGCGGGACGGAAGAGACCCAGTACTTC	CARTYGTSGTEETQYF
.	.	TRBV5-4	TRBJ2-1	TGTGCCAGCAGCTTGGCTCTGCAGGATGAGCAGTTCTTC	CASSLALQDEQFF
.	TRBD1	TRBV30	TRBJ1-4	TGTGCCTGGAGTCTCGGGACAGGGCGAGAAAAACTGTTTTTT	CAWSLGTGREKLFF
.	TRBD1	TRBV7-9	TRBJ2-5	TGTGCCAGCAGCTGGGCGGACAGGGAGGAAGAGACCCAGTACTTC	CASSWADREEETQYF
.	.	TRBV27	TRBJ2-7	TGTGCCAGCACCGGCAGGCCTGGCGAGCAGTACTTC	CASTGRPGEQYF
.	TRBD1	TRBV28	TRBJ2-7	TGTGCCAGCAGTTTAAATGTGGGACAGGGAGCCTCCTACGAGCAGTACTTC	CASSLNVGQGASYEQYF
.	TRBD1	TRBV6-5	TRBJ1-1	TGTGCCAGCAGTTCGTGGGGACAGATGAACACTGAAGCTTTCTTT	CASSSWGQMNTEAFF
.	TRBD2	TRBV9	TRBJ2-3	TGTGCCAGCAGCGTGGGGACTAGCGGGAGTTGGGATACGCAGTATTTT	CASSVGTSGSWDTQYF